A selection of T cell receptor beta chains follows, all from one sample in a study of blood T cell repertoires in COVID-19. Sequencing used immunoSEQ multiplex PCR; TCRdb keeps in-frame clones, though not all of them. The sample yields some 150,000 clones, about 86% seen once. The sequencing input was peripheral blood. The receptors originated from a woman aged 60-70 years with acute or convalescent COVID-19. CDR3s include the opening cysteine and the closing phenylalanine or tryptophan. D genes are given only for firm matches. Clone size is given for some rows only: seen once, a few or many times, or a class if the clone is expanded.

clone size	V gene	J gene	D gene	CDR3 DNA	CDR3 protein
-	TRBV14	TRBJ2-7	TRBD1	TGTGCCAGCAGCCCGACAGGGGGCCCCTACGAGCAGTACTTC	CASSPTGGPYEQYF
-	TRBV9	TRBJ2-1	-	-	CASSVGPGLAGGHNEQFF
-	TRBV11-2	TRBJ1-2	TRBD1	TGTGCCAGCAGCTCGACGGACAGGACAGTGTATGGCTACACCTTC	CASSSTDRTVYGYTF
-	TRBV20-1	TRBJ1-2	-	TGCAGTGCGAGTGTAACAGGGATTTCTAACTATGGCTACACCTTC	CSASVTGISNYGYTF
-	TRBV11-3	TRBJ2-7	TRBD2	TGTGCCAGCAGCCCGCGCGGGAGCTTTCACGAGCAGTACTTC	CASSPRGSFHEQYF
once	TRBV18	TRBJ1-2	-	TGTGCCAGCTCACTTCCCCCGGGTCAGGGAAACTATGGCTACACCTTC	CASSLPPGQGNYGYTF
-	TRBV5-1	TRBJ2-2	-	TGCGCCAGCAGCCTTAGGCCAGGGCAGACCGGGGAGCTGTTTTTT	CASSLRPGQTGELFF
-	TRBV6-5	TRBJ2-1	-	TGTGCCAGCAGTTACTCCCGGGACTTGGATGAGCAGTTCTTC	CASSYSRDLDEQFF
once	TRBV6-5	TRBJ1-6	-	TGTGCCAGCAGTTACGACAGAGCCTCCTATAATTCACCCCTCCACTTT	CASSYDRASYNSPLHF
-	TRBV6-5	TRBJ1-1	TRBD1	TGTGCCAGCAGTAGGGACAGGGTGGGAACTGAAGCTTTCTTT	CASSRDRVGTEAFF
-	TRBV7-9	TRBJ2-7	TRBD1	TGTGCCAGCAGCTTAGCTGGACAGGGTAACGGGCAGTACTTC	CASSLAGQGNGQYF
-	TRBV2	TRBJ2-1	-	TGTGCCAGCAGTAATCGAGACAGGGCGGAGGGGTTCTTC	CASSNRDRAEGFF
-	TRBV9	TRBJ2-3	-	TGTGCCAGCAGCGTAGGACTGTCCGATACGCAGTATTTT	CASSVGLSDTQYF
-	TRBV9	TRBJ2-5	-	TGTGCCAGCGGGGCGCCTTACCAAGAGACCCAGTACTTC	CASGAPYQETQYF
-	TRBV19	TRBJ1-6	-	TGTGCCAGTAGTGCCCTCTATTCTACAGCCAATTCACCCCTCCACTTT	CASSALYSTANSPLHF
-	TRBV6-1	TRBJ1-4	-	TGTGCCAGCAGTGACCGGGACACTGTTAACGAAAAACTGTTTTTT	CASSDRDTVNEKLFF
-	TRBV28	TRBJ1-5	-	TGTGCCAGCAGTTTAAGGGACACCCGCAATCAGCCCCAGCATTTT	CASSLRDTRNQPQHF
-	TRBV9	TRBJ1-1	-	TGTGCCAGCAGCTTTACGGAGGGCCTGAACACTGAAGCTTTCTTT	CASSFTEGLNTEAFF
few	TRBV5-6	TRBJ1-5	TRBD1	TGTGCCAGCAGCTTCGGGACAGGTAATCAGCCCCAGCATTTT	CASSFGTGNQPQHF
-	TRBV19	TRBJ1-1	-	TGTGCCAGTAGTATTGGACAGAACACTGAAGCTTTCTTT	CASSIGQNTEAFF
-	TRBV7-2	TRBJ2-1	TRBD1	TGTGCCAGCAGCCTTGGGACAGGGTTACCCAATGAGCAGTTCTTC	CASSLGTGLPNEQFF
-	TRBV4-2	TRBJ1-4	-	TGTGCCAGCAGCCCACCTGCGGGCACCGCCAAGAGGGCTGAAAAACTGTTTTTT	CASSPPAGTAKRAEKLFF
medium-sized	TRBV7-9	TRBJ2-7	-	TGTGCCAGCAGCTCCCCGTCGACGGGGTTTGCCATCTACGAGCAGTACTTC	CASSSPSTGFAIYEQYF
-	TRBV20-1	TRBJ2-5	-	TGCAGTGCTCTAGGTGCAGAGACCCAGTACTTC	CSALGAETQYF
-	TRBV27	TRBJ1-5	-	TGTGCCAGCAGTTCAGGGGTTTGGACAGAAGGTATTAGCAATCAGCCCCAGCATTTT	CASSSGVWTEGISNQPQHF
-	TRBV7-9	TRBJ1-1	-	TGTGCCAGCAGCCCTCAGGACACTGAAGCTTTCTTT	CASSPQDTEAFF
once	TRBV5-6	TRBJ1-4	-	TGTGCCAGCAGCTTGGGGGCACGGTCAAGGGAAAAACTGTTTTTT	CASSLGARSREKLFF
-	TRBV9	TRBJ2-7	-	TGTGCCAGCAGCGTAGTTCCCTTCGAGGACGAGCAGTACTTC	CASSVVPFEDEQYF
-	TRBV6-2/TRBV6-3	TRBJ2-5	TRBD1	TGTGCCAGCAGTTACCCGGGACAGGGGGGGTCAGAGACCCAGTACTTC	CASSYPGQGGSETQYF
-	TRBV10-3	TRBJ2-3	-	TGTGCCATCGCCAACTGGGCAGGCCAGGGCACAGATACGCAGTATTTT	CAIANWAGQGTDTQYF
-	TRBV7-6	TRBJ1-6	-	TGTGCCAGCAGCTTACAGGGGTATTCACCCCTCCACTTT	CASSLQGYSPLHF
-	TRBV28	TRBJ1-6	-	TGTGCCAGCAGCCTGTATGGGGGGAGAAATTCACCCCTCCACTTT	CASSLYGGRNSPLHF
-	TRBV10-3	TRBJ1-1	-	TGTGCCATCAGACTCCGGGACACTGACACTGAAGCTTTCTTT	CAIRLRDTDTEAFF
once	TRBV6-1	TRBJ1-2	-	TGTGCCAGCAGTGAAGGGGGGGTAGGCTATGGCTACACCTTC	CASSEGGVGYGYTF
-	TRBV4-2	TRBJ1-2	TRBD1	TGTGCCAGCAGCCACAACGCGCAGGGGGCTGTCTATGGCTACACCTTC	CASSHNAQGAVYGYTF
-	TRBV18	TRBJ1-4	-	TGTGCCAGCTCACTTGCCAGGGAAGGTGAAAAACTGTTTTTT	CASSLAREGEKLFF